What follows are 27 T cell receptor beta chains derived from one specimen sequenced in a study of molecular identifiers for immune sequencing clone quantification. MiXCR, run by TCRdb on the PCR reads, gives a single entry per CDR3 protein. The repertoire has 490,000 or so distinct CDR3 sequences, around a fifth of them found once; the top ten carry around 0.84%. The sample consisted of naive CD8+ T cells from blood, with Jurkat cell RNA spiked in. The subset here: FACS-sorted CD8+CD4-CCR7+CD45RA+ naive T cells. These receptors came from a human donor in good health. Some libraries in this study had Jurkat cell RNA spiked in.

The J gene is TRBJ2-7, the V gene TRBV13; tentative D call: TRBD2 (5 bases). Per the germline V gene, CDR1 is PRHDT and CDR2 is FYEKMQ (reference sequence). V shed 5 bases and J shed 2 bases, with 13 bases lying between them. The CDR3 has 14 residues. For the CDR3, the DNA is TGTGCCAGCAGCCTCCGGGGATCCACCTACGAGCAGTACTTC. This gives the protein CASSLRGSTYEQYF.

This clonotype was observed a handful of times. The chain links TRBV6-1 to TRBJ2-3, with D uncertain. CDR1 and CDR2 from the germline V gene are MNHNS and SASEGT. V shed 6 bases and J shed 2 bases, with 15 bases lying between them. The CDR3 is 15 amino acids. CDR3 sequence reads: CASRMSPSVTDTQYF. The CDR3 coding sequence is TGTGCCAGCAGGATGTCCCCGTCAGTCACAGATACGCAGTATTTT.

This clonotype occurred many times. This chain joins TRBV20-1 and TRBJ2-3, with TRBD2 identical over 8 bases. The CDR3 loop spans 13 amino acids. J gave up 3 bases and V 3 bases, and 2 bases lay outside the gene matches. Germline CDR1 and CDR2: DFQATT and SNEGSKA (reference sequence). CDR3 protein: CSARPSGTDTQYF. The CDR3 DNA sequence: TGCAGTGCTAGGCCTAGCGGGACAGATACGCAGTATTTT.

This chain links TRBV29-1 with TRBJ1-4; D unresolved. With 1 base removed from V and 4 bases from J, the gap between germline ends came to 4 bases. This CDR3 region has 12 residues. The germline gives CDR1 SQVTM, CDR2 ANQGSEA. CDR3 DNA: TGCAGCGTTGAAGGGAATAATGAAAAACTGTTTTTT. Its protein is CSVEGNNEKLFF.

This clonotype appeared many times. This CDR3 reads CASSQDVALRGQQYF. The CDR3 region has the DNA TGTGCCAGCAGCCAAGACGTAGCTTTGCGGGGCCAGCAGTACTTC. V usage is TRBV14 and J usage is TRBJ2-7; weak D call: TRBD2 (6 bases). Germline V lookup: CDR1 SGHDN, CDR2 FVKESK. The CDR3 contains 15 residues. Trimming removed 0 bases at V and 8 bases at J, with 17 bases between. The variable domain in full, completed from reference TRBV14 and TRBJ2-7, reads EAGVTQFPSHSVIEKGQTVTLRCDPISGHDNLYWYRRVMGKEIKFLLHFVKESKQDESGMPNNRFLAERTGGTYSTLKVQPAELEDSGVYFCASSQDVALRGQQYFGPGTRLTVT.

This clonotype has just a few counts. The chain uses TRBV6-5 and TRBJ2-2; D call uncertain. Between the trimmed V and J ends, which lost 0 bases and 5 bases, there was a span of 10 bases. CDR1 and CDR2 (germline): MNHEY, SVGAGI. This CDR3 contains 15 residues. In nucleotides, the CDR3 is TGTGCCAGCAGTTACTCTGATGGGTCTACCGGGGAGCTGTTTTTT. It is translated as CASSYSDGSTGELFF.

In its sample, this clonotype was seen many times. This chain joins TRBV29-1 and TRBJ2-5, with D possibly being TRBD2 (7 bases). The germline gives CDR1 SQVTM, CDR2 ANQGSEA. The length of the CDR3 is 14 residues. V was cut by 6 bases and J by 7 bases, with 21 bases left in between. The CDR3 spells CSVEPAGAGVTQYF. The CDR3 region has the DNA TGCAGCGTCGAGCCCGCGGGGGCTGGGGTGACCCAGTACTTC. The full variable domain, rest sourced from reference TRBV29-1 and TRBJ2-5, is SAVISQKPSRDICQRGTSLTIQCQVDSQVTMMFWYRQQPGQSLTLIATANQGSEATYESGFVIDKFPISRPNLTFSTLTVSNMSPEDSSIYLCSVEPAGAGVTQYFGPGTRLLVL.

This clonotype has ten or more counts. The chain uses TRBV29-1 and TRBJ1-1, with no clear D. The V gene's germline CDR1 is SQVTM and CDR2 ANQGSEA. With 6 bases removed from V and 0 bases from J, the gap between germline ends came to 14 bases. The CDR3 extends over 14 amino acids. The CDR3 nucleotides read TGCAGCGTGAAGGGATCGGGGATGAACACTGAAGCTTTCTTT. This translates into CSVKGSGMNTEAFF.

This clonotype came up a few times. The chain employs TRBV6-5 and TRBJ2-1; D possibly corresponds to TRBD2 (6 bases). The CDR3 consists of 14 residues. Trimming removed 2 bases at V and 7 bases at J, with 12 bases between. In germline, CDR1 is MNHEY, CDR2 SVGAGI. CDR3 bases: TGTGCCAGCAGTTACCCCGGGAGCTGGAATGAGCAGTTCTTC. This sequence encodes CASSYPGSWNEQFF.

The genes are TRBV9 and TRBJ2-3; D might be TRBD1 (6 bases). CDR1 and CDR2 from the germline V gene are SGDLS and YYNGEE. The CDR3 runs 15 residues. The ends were cut back, 0 bases at V and 2 bases at J, with 10 bases in the middle. The CDR3 region is CASSVEQGITDTQYF. CDR3 coding DNA: TGTGCCAGCAGCGTAGAACAGGGCATCACAGATACGCAGTATTTT.

The CDR3 coding sequence is TGTGCCAGCATCTCCAGGGCCTACGAGCAGTACTTC. This codes for CASISRAYEQYF. This sequence joins TRBV27 and TRBJ2-7, with D maybe TRBD1 (5 bases). Germline lookup yields CDR1 MNHEY and CDR2 SMNVEV (reference sequence). Trimming stripped 7 bases from V and 2 bases from J, with 9 bases between. The CDR3 is 12 amino acids.

On this clonotype: A much larger clonotype is one base distant, so this may be a read error. The CDR3 sequence is CVSSAPTGLRGYTF. In DNA form, the CDR3 reads TGTGTCAGCTCCGCCCCCACCGGGCTGAGAGGCTACACCTTC. The chain links TRBV18 to TRBJ1-2; D uncertain. Germline V gene data show CDR1 as KGHSH and CDR2 as LQKENI. This CDR3 is built from 14 residues.

This clonotype was observed at least ten times. The gene calls are TRBV20-1 and TRBJ2-3; 14 bases are a match to TRBD2. The CDR3 is 18 amino acids. V was pared by 6 bases and J by 2 bases, with 13 bases of the junction left unmatched. Germline V lookup: CDR1 DFQATT, CDR2 SNEGSKA (reference sequence). The CDR3 here is CSAEGLAGASNPTDTQYF. DNA of the CDR3: TGCAGTGCCGAGGGACTAGCGGGGGCCTCGAATCCCACAGATACGCAGTATTTT.

Comment on this clonotype: A much larger clone lies a single base off, so this may be a read error. J is TRBJ2-3 and V is TRBV7-8; TRBD1 is a possible D gene (6 bases). CDR1 and CDR2 from the germline V gene are SGHVS and FQNEAQ. The CDR3 has 15 residues. CDR3 bases: TGTACCAGCAGCCTCCGGGACATACTACCAGATACGCAGTATTTT. It encodes CTSSLRDILPDTQYF.

J is TRBJ2-7 and V is TRBV19; D remains unclear. Germline V lookup: CDR1 LNHDA, CDR2 SQIVND (reference sequence). The CDR3 has 11 amino acids. V dropped 10 bases and J dropped 2 bases, with 9 bases sitting between them. The CDR3 nucleotides read TGTGCCACCTCCTGGACCTACGAGCAGTACTTC. It translates to CATSWTYEQYF.

This clonotype has at least ten counts. The CDR3 DNA reads as TGTGCCAGCAGTTTCGCGGGGTGGGGAGAGCAGTACTTC. As protein: CASSFAGWGEQYF. V and J are TRBV12-3 or TRBV12-4 and TRBJ2-7; TRBD2 might be the D (6 bases). The V and J ends lost 3 bases and 7 bases respectively, with 13 bases between them. The CDR3 is made up of 13 amino acids.

Note on this clonotype: Germline is not matched at one junction end, which may reflect a read error. The chain combines TRBV7-8 with TRBJ1-5; weak D call: TRBD1 (5 bases). Looked up from germline, CDR1 is SGHVS and CDR2 is FQNEAQ. The CDR3 extends over 15 amino acids. CDR3 bases: TGTGCCAGCGGCTTATTGGCGGGAACAGGACAGCCCCAGCATTTT. This sequence encodes CASGLLAGTGQPQHF.

This clonotype was counted at least ten times. The chain links TRBV13 to TRBJ2-5, with D perhaps being TRBD1 or TRBD2 (5 bases each). CDR1 and CDR2 (germline): PRHDT, FYEKMQ (reference sequence). The V gene lost 8 bases and the J gene lost 0 bases, with 13 bases spanning the gap. This CDR3 region has 14 residues. CDR3 sequence: CASGDVTYQETQYF. The CDR3, as DNA: TGTGCCAGCGGGGACGTGACGTACCAAGAGACCCAGTACTTC.

J is TRBJ2-7 and V is TRBV20-1, with 10 nucleotides matching TRBD2. Germline V CDR1 and CDR2: DFQATT, SNEGSKA (reference sequence). The CDR3 length is 16 residues. V was pared by 5 bases and J by 7 bases, with 17 bases of the junction left unmatched. The DNA for the CDR3 is TGCAGTGCTGGGGGGGGACCGGGACTAGCGTCCAGAGAGCAGTACTTC. Translated, it gives CSAGGGPGLASREQYF.

This clonotype was counted a few times. CDR3 nucleotide sequence: TGCAGTGCTGAGGATTCGAGTGAGCAGTTCTTC. It specifies CSAEDSSEQFF. This rearrangement joins TRBV20-1 to TRBJ2-1; no clear D. The CDR3 runs to 11 residues. The V end lost 5 bases, the J end lost 9 bases, and 11 bases lay between the germline ends. CDR1 is DFQATT, CDR2 SNEGSKA, per germline (reference sequence).

This clonotype has a count of ten or more. The CDR3 sequence: CASSLWVGGDRQPQHF. The CDR3 region has the DNA TGTGCCAGCAGTCTCTGGGTGGGAGGGGATCGCCAGCCCCAGCATTTT. The chain couples TRBV5-6 to TRBJ1-5, with D possibly TRBD1 on 5 matching bases. From germline, CDR1 is SGHDT and CDR2 YYEEEE. The CDR3 contains 16 residues. V lost 5 bases, J lost 7 bases, and 22 bases lay in between.

The rearrangement links TRBV28 to TRBJ2-2, with 8 bases lining up with TRBD2. Germline trimming cut 4 bases from V and 6 bases from J; bases unmatched to any gene: 7. Germline V lookup: CDR1 MDHEN, CDR2 SYDVKM. This CDR3 contains 15 residues. CDR3 in amino acids: CASSYRPRGAGELFF. CDR3 nucleotide sequence: TGTGCCAGCAGTTATCGTCCGCGGGGGGCCGGGGAGCTGTTTTTT.

A remark on this clonotype: A single base separates this from a much larger clone, so it may be a read error. The V gene is TRBV5-3, the J gene TRBJ2-7; 7 bases agree with TRBD2. TRBV5-3 falls under the ORF class, with uncertain function. The CDR3 runs to 15 residues. CDR3: CASSLAAGVDYEQYF. The CDR3 DNA reads TGTGCCAGCAGCTTGGCCGCGGGAGTGGATTACGAGCAGTACTTC.

This clonotype was seen ten or more times. The V call is TRBV4-3, the J call TRBJ1-1, with D perhaps matching TRBD1 (5 bases). The length of the CDR3 is 15 residues. The germline V and J ends were trimmed by 1 base and 4 bases, with 13 bases remaining between them. CDR1 LGHNA and CDR2 YSLEER come from the germline V gene. The CDR3 spells CASSQAVDGTTEAFF. CDR3 DNA sequence: TGCGCCAGCAGCCAAGCGGTGGACGGGACCACTGAAGCTTTCTTT.

The J gene is TRBJ1-6, the V gene TRBV14, with 7 positions matching TRBD1. V lost 0 bases and J lost 7; bases outside the gene matches: 6. CDR1 and CDR2 from the germline V gene are SGHDN and FVKESK. CDR3 length: 16 residues. CDR3 residues: CASSQESVQGNSPLHF. CDR3 sequence (DNA): TGTGCCAGCAGCCAAGAATCAGTACAGGGGAATTCACCCCTCCACTTT.

The rearrangement links TRBV6-1 to TRBJ2-5; 11 nucleotides match TRBD1. The V and J ends lost 4 bases and 2 bases, in that order; junction bases with no gene match: 3. Per germline, CDR1 MNHNS and CDR2 SASEGT. The CDR3 length is 15 residues. This CDR3 reads CASSVRDRGQETQYF. Written as DNA, the CDR3 is TGTGCCAGCAGTGTTCGGGACAGGGGGCAAGAGACCCAGTACTTC.

For this clonotype: This sequence may be a read error, since a much larger clone differs from it by one base. The chain carries TRBV12-3 or TRBV12-4 and TRBJ2-3; 9 bases are shared with TRBD2. This CDR3 is 14 amino acids long. The CDR3 region has the DNA TGTGCCAGCGGTTTAGCGGGAGTGTCAGATACGCAGTATTTT. As protein: CASGLAGVSDTQYF.